Listed below are T cell receptor beta chains from one sample, sequenced in a study of cytomegalovirus exposure and HLA in healthy donors. Profiling relied on immunoSEQ multiplex PCR, and the TCRdb table lists in-frame clones only, not all of them. The sample lists around 160,000 clones; around four fifths were seen once. Specimen: PBMCs. The source of these receptors is a male donor in good health and CMV-seronegative. Each CDR3 is given with its conserved first and last residue. The D gene is left open where the match is weak. Clone size is stated in some rows and not others, as once, few, many or a class when expanded.

CASSLRTAGEADTQYF	TGTGCCAGCAGCTTAAGGACGGCGGGAGAGGCAGATACGCAGTATTTT	NA	TRBV11-1	TRBJ2-3	TRBD2
CASSSEQGFGYTF	TGTGCCAGCAGCTCGGAACAGGGGTTTGGCTACACCTTC	NA	TRBV7-3	TRBJ1-2	TRBD1
CASHGTSGGHNNEQFF	TGTGCCAGCCACGGGACTAGCGGGGGGCATAACAATGAGCAGTTCTTC	NA	TRBV25-1	TRBJ2-1	TRBD2
CASSYASQSEQYF	TGTGCCAGCAGTTACGCGTCTCAAAGCGAGCAGTACTTC	few	TRBV6-5	TRBJ2-7	NA
CASSPGSNQPQHF	TGTGCCAGCAGCCCAGGCAGCAATCAGCCCCAGCATTTT	NA	TRBV7-2	TRBJ1-5	NA
CASSVGVRVSDEQYF	TGTGCCAGCAGCGTAGGTGTCAGGGTATCCGACGAGCAGTACTTC	NA	TRBV9	TRBJ2-7	NA
CASSLVGSGGRTDTQYF	TGTGCCAGCAGCTTAGTCGGTAGCGGGGGGAGGACAGATACGCAGTATTTT	NA	TRBV7-2	TRBJ2-3	TRBD2
CASSLLAGGYNEQFF	TGCGCCAGCAGCTTGTTAGCGGGGGGTTACAATGAGCAGTTCTTC	once	TRBV5-1	TRBJ2-1	TRBD2
CASSIRDSHYGYTF	TGTGCCAGCAGCATCAGGGACAGCCACTATGGCTACACCTTC	NA	TRBV7-2	TRBJ1-2	TRBD1
CATGKQGNTEAFF	TGTGCCACCGGAAAGCAGGGGAACACTGAAGCTTTCTTT	few	TRBV19	TRBJ1-1	NA
CASTLGDSQYEQFF	TGTGCCAGCACTCTGGGGGACAGTCAGTATGAGCAGTTCTTC	NA	TRBV7-9	TRBJ2-1	TRBD1
CASSLGVRGSEKLFF	TGTGCCAGCAGCTTAGGCGTCAGGGGGAGTGAAAAACTGTTTTTT	NA	TRBV7-2	TRBJ1-4	TRBD1
CASSPPYPAGDTQYF	TGTGCCAGCTCACCACCTTATCCCGCGGGCGATACGCAGTATTTT	once	TRBV18	TRBJ2-3	NA
CASSLEREVPYNEQFF	TGTGCCAGCAGCTTAGAGCGGGAGGTTCCCTACAATGAGCAGTTCTTC	NA	TRBV7-8	TRBJ2-1	TRBD2
CASSLSLAGGRLSNEQFF	TGTGCCAGCAGCTTATCACTAGCGGGGGGGAGGTTGTCCAATGAGCAGTTCTTC	NA	TRBV7-2	TRBJ2-1	TRBD2
CASSSQGAGELFF	TGTGCCAGCAGCTCACAGGGGGCCGGGGAGCTGTTTTTT	NA	TRBV7-6	TRBJ2-2	TRBD1
CASRGTSEAYEQYF	TGTGCCAGCAGGGGGACTAGTGAGGCCTACGAGCAGTACTTC	NA	TRBV28	TRBJ2-7	TRBD2
CASSLGGLNEQYF	TGTGCCAGCAGTTTGGGGGGACTTAACGAGCAGTACTTC	NA	TRBV28	TRBJ2-7	NA
CASSPSGMIYEQYF	TGTGCCAGCAGCCCTAGCGGGATGATCTACGAGCAGTACTTC	NA	TRBV28	TRBJ2-7	TRBD2
CASSLISTGGGYTF	TGTGCCAGCAGTTTAATCAGCACAGGCGGCGGCTACACCTTC	few	TRBV27	TRBJ1-2	NA
CASSFNGNTGELFF	TGTGCCAGCAGCTTCAACGGGAACACCGGGGAGCTGTTTTTT	NA	TRBV7-3	TRBJ2-2	NA
CASTIGGPQGTQYF	TGTGCCAGCACAATAGGGGGACCTCAAGGGACCCAGTACTTC	NA	TRBV6-6	TRBJ2-5	NA
CASSERQEHQPQHF	TGTGCCAGCAGTGAACGACAGGAGCATCAGCCCCAGCATTTT	NA	TRBV6-5	TRBJ1-5	NA
CATSRDTALTEAFF	TGTGCCACCAGCAGAGATACAGCTCTTACTGAAGCTTTCTTT	NA	TRBV15	TRBJ1-1	NA
CASSAPGQGYEQYF	TGCGCCAGCAGCGCCCCGGGACAGGGATACGAGCAGTACTTC	NA	TRBV5-1	TRBJ2-7	TRBD1
CASTDRGHEAFF	TGTGCCAGCACAGACAGGGGCCACGAAGCTTTCTTT	NA	TRBV6-5	TRBJ1-1	TRBD1
CASSETGGRAFF	TGTGCCAGCAGCGAGACAGGGGGCCGAGCTTTCTTT	NA	TRBV11-2	TRBJ1-1	TRBD1
CASGFSGVHTQYF	TGTGCCAGCGGATTCTCAGGGGTGCATACGCAGTATTTT	NA	TRBV11-2	TRBJ2-3	NA
CASRGQGPDTQYF	TGTGCCAGCAGGGGACAGGGTCCAGATACGCAGTATTTT	NA	TRBV25-1	TRBJ2-3	TRBD1
CASSSSQSGQTDTQYF	TGTGCCAGCAGCTCCTCGCAGTCGGGACAGACAGATACGCAGTATTTT	NA	TRBV27	TRBJ2-3	TRBD1
CASSLGSRGAKLYEQYF	TGTGCCAGCAGTTTGGGATCTCGCGGGGCGAAACTCTACGAGCAGTACTTC	NA	TRBV28	TRBJ2-7	NA
CASSLQGNYGYTF	TGTGCCAGCAGTTTGCAGGGGAACTATGGCTACACCTTC	few	TRBV28	TRBJ1-2	NA